Listed below are T cell receptor beta chains from one sample, sequenced in a study of blood T cells in healthy people across ages. MiXCR was run by TCRdb on the 5' RACE reads, yielding one entry per CDR3 protein. This sample carries some 800,000 distinct CDR3 sequences, roughly 25% of them seen once, and the ten largest clones take approximately 3.7%. The same data also went into a second study, on T cells of mothers and their children.

The sequenced material came from blood. These receptor sequences come from a boy aged 5-17 years in good health. Both conserved end residues are part of each CDR3. The order of the fields is D gene, J gene, clone size, V gene, CDR3 DNA, CDR3 protein. The D gene is left open where the match is weak. Some rows mark clone size as missing; the rest say once, few, many or name a class of expanded clone.

d_gene: NA; j_gene: TRBJ2-1; abundance: few; v_gene: TRBV29-1; CDR3nt: TGCAGCGCCATGACGGGCAGCTCCTACAATGAGCAGTTCTTC; CDR3aa: CSAMTGSSYNEQFF
d_gene: NA; j_gene: TRBJ2-1; abundance: NA; v_gene: TRBV6-2/TRBV6-3; CDR3nt: TGTGCCAGCAGTTACTCGTCGGGACCATACAATGAGCAGTTCTTC; CDR3aa: CASSYSSGPYNEQFF
d_gene: TRBD1; j_gene: TRBJ2-2; abundance: NA; v_gene: TRBV4-3; CDR3nt: TGCGCCGGCAGCCAACCACGACAGGGCGGCGCCGGGGAGCTGTTTTTT; CDR3aa: CAGSQPRQGGAGELFF
d_gene: NA; j_gene: TRBJ2-7; abundance: few; v_gene: TRBV6-1; CDR3nt: TGTGCCAGCAGGGAAGAATATACAGCCTATTACGAGCAGTACTTC; CDR3aa: CASREEYTAYYEQYF
d_gene: NA; j_gene: TRBJ1-5; abundance: NA; v_gene: TRBV28; CDR3nt: TGTGCCAGCAGTCCAACCCCCTCGGCCCAGCATTTT; CDR3aa: CASSPTPSAQHF
d_gene: NA; j_gene: TRBJ2-6; abundance: many; v_gene: TRBV7-8; CDR3nt: TGTGCCAGCAGCTTGGTTTCTGGGGCCAACGTCCTGACTTTC; CDR3aa: CASSLVSGANVLTF
d_gene: NA; j_gene: TRBJ2-7; abundance: few; v_gene: TRBV15; CDR3nt: TGTGCCACCAGCAGAGATCCGGGGGGCAGCTACGAGCAGTACTTC; CDR3aa: CATSRDPGGSYEQYF
d_gene: NA; j_gene: TRBJ2-7; abundance: NA; v_gene: TRBV4-1; CDR3nt: TGCGCCAGCAGCCACTCAGGAAGCTACGAGCAGTACTTC; CDR3aa: CASSHSGSYEQYF
d_gene: TRBD1; j_gene: TRBJ1-2; abundance: NA; v_gene: TRBV7-9; CDR3nt: TGTGCCAGCAGCTTAGGTTCGGGACAGGGGTTTCGAGGCTACACCTTC; CDR3aa: CASSLGSGQGFRGYTF
d_gene: NA; j_gene: TRBJ1-1; abundance: NA; v_gene: TRBV20-1; CDR3nt: TGCAGTGCTAGAGTACCGGGGGGCACTGAAGCTTTCTTT; CDR3aa: CSARVPGGTEAFF
d_gene: NA; j_gene: TRBJ1-4; abundance: few; v_gene: TRBV29-1; CDR3nt: TGCAGCGGCGGACACGCTAATGAAAAACTGTTTTTT; CDR3aa: CSGGHANEKLFF
d_gene: NA; j_gene: TRBJ2-7; abundance: few; v_gene: TRBV28; CDR3nt: TGTGCCAGCAGTTTAAGTAGGTGGGACGAGCAGTACTTC; CDR3aa: CASSLSRWDEQYF
d_gene: NA; j_gene: TRBJ1-4; abundance: few; v_gene: TRBV7-2; CDR3nt: TGTGCCAGCAGCCTCCGGAGCTCAACTAATGAAAAACTGTTTTTT; CDR3aa: CASSLRSSTNEKLFF
d_gene: NA; j_gene: TRBJ2-5; abundance: many; v_gene: TRBV5-1; CDR3nt: TGCGCCAGCAGCTTGGGACAGAAAGAGACCCAGTACTTC; CDR3aa: CASSLGQKETQYF
d_gene: TRBD1; j_gene: TRBJ1-1; abundance: once; v_gene: TRBV5-5; CDR3nt: TGTGCCAGCAGCTTGGAGGGACAGGGCTTCACTGAGGCTTTCTTT; CDR3aa: CASSLEGQGFTEAFF
d_gene: NA; j_gene: TRBJ2-1; abundance: few; v_gene: TRBV24-1; CDR3nt: TGTGCCACGGAAGGGGGGGGCCTAGCGTTCAACAATGAGCAGTTCTTC; CDR3aa: CATEGGGLAFNNEQFF
d_gene: NA; j_gene: TRBJ2-3; abundance: few; v_gene: TRBV20-1; CDR3nt: TGCAGTGCACCGAACACAGATACGCAGTATTTT; CDR3aa: CSAPNTDTQYF
d_gene: NA; j_gene: TRBJ2-7; abundance: few; v_gene: TRBV27; CDR3nt: TGTGCCAGCAGTGAACAGGGTCCCGACTACGAGCAGTACTTC; CDR3aa: CASSEQGPDYEQYF
d_gene: TRBD2; j_gene: TRBJ2-3; abundance: few; v_gene: TRBV29-1; CDR3nt: TGCAGCGTTGAAGGGTTTCCGCGGGGGGCTACTAGCACAGATACGCAGTATTTT; CDR3aa: CSVEGFPRGATSTDTQYF
d_gene: NA; j_gene: TRBJ1-2; abundance: once; v_gene: TRBV7-9; CDR3nt: TGTGCCAGCAGCGCCCGGGACTGGGGCTACACCTTC; CDR3aa: CASSARDWGYTF
d_gene: TRBD2; j_gene: TRBJ2-5; abundance: few; v_gene: TRBV4-3; CDR3nt: TGCGCCAGCAGCCAGACACCTACTGGCGGGAGGCAAGAGACCCAGTACTTC; CDR3aa: CASSQTPTGGRQETQYF
d_gene: TRBD1; j_gene: TRBJ2-7; abundance: NA; v_gene: TRBV14; CDR3nt: TGTGCCAGCAGACGCCGGGACAGGGTTTGTCAACGCCACAACTACGAGCAGTACTTC; CDR3aa: CASRRRDRVCQRHNYEQYF
d_gene: TRBD1; j_gene: TRBJ2-3; abundance: NA; v_gene: TRBV12-3/TRBV12-4; CDR3nt: TGTGCCAGCAGCCCCCGGGACAGGGGGCCGACAGATACGCAGTATTTT; CDR3aa: CASSPRDRGPTDTQYF
d_gene: TRBD1; j_gene: TRBJ2-4; abundance: NA; v_gene: TRBV2; CDR3nt: TGTGCCAGCAGTCAGACAGGGGTCAAAAACATTCAGTACTTC; CDR3aa: CASSQTGVKNIQYF
d_gene: NA; j_gene: TRBJ1-2; abundance: few; v_gene: TRBV29-1; CDR3nt: TGCAGCGTTGAGAACATGACGAACTATGGCTACACCTTC; CDR3aa: CSVENMTNYGYTF
d_gene: NA; j_gene: TRBJ2-5; abundance: few; v_gene: TRBV7-9; CDR3nt: TGTGCCAGCAGCATGACGACTACGCTACCTCAAGAGACCCAGTACTTC; CDR3aa: CASSMTTTLPQETQYF
d_gene: NA; j_gene: TRBJ1-4; abundance: NA; v_gene: TRBV12-5; CDR3nt: TGTGCTAGTGGTTTGGTACTAATGAAGGGCCAGGGCACTAATGAAAAACTGTTTTTT; CDR3aa: CASGLVLMKGQGTNEKLFF
d_gene: TRBD1; j_gene: TRBJ1-2; abundance: NA; v_gene: TRBV6-5; CDR3nt: TGTGCCAGCAGTTCGAGCAAAGCCGGGACAGGGGTTTATGGCTACACCTTC; CDR3aa: CASSSSKAGTGVYGYTF
d_gene: TRBD2; j_gene: TRBJ2-1; abundance: few; v_gene: TRBV19; CDR3nt: TGTGCCAGTAGTATGGGGACTAGCGGGGCCAATGAGCAGTTCTTC; CDR3aa: CASSMGTSGANEQFF
d_gene: TRBD1; j_gene: TRBJ1-5; abundance: NA; v_gene: TRBV4-1; CDR3nt: TGCGCCAGCAGCCAAGGACAGGGGGAAAATCAGCCCCAGCATTTT; CDR3aa: CASSQGQGENQPQHF
d_gene: NA; j_gene: TRBJ2-7; abundance: NA; v_gene: TRBV7-9; CDR3nt: TGTGCCAGCAGCTCTTCCGATTACGAGCAGTACTTC; CDR3aa: CASSSSDYEQYF
d_gene: TRBD1; j_gene: TRBJ2-3; abundance: NA; v_gene: TRBV6-1; CDR3nt: TGTGCCAGCAGCCCGATGAGATCGGGGACAGGGGGCGGAAGAGATACGCAGTATTTT; CDR3aa: CASSPMRSGTGGGRDTQYF
d_gene: NA; j_gene: TRBJ2-1; abundance: few; v_gene: TRBV7-9; CDR3nt: TGTGCCAGCAGCGTTCCTTGGAACAATGAGCAGTTCTTC; CDR3aa: CASSVPWNNEQFF
d_gene: NA; j_gene: TRBJ2-3; abundance: once; v_gene: TRBV6-2/TRBV6-3; CDR3nt: TGTGCCAGCAGTGTCTCCGAGGATACGCAGTATTTT; CDR3aa: CASSVSEDTQYF
d_gene: TRBD2; j_gene: TRBJ2-5; abundance: NA; v_gene: TRBV5-6; CDR3nt: TGTGCCAGCAGCTTGGTTTATCGGGAGGCAGAGACCCAGTACTTC; CDR3aa: CASSLVYREAETQYF
d_gene: TRBD2; j_gene: TRBJ2-1; abundance: once; v_gene: TRBV5-1; CDR3nt: TGCGCCAGCAGCTTGGGTAGCGGGGGGTTCAATGAGCAGTTCTTC; CDR3aa: CASSLGSGGFNEQFF
d_gene: TRBD1; j_gene: TRBJ2-7; abundance: NA; v_gene: TRBV19; CDR3nt: TGTGCCAGTAGTATTGGGACAGGACTCAACTACGAGCAGTACTTC; CDR3aa: CASSIGTGLNYEQYF
d_gene: NA; j_gene: TRBJ2-3; abundance: NA; v_gene: TRBV21-1; CDR3nt: TGTGCCAGCAGCCCCCGGGACAGGCGAAACACAGATACGCAGTATTTT; CDR3aa: CASSPRDRRNTDTQYF
d_gene: NA; j_gene: TRBJ2-4; abundance: many; v_gene: TRBV7-9; CDR3nt: TGTGCCAGCAGCTTGAATGAGGCAGGGTTGGCCAAAAACATTCAGTACTTC; CDR3aa: CASSLNEAGLAKNIQYF
d_gene: NA; j_gene: TRBJ2-1; abundance: NA; v_gene: TRBV5-1; CDR3nt: TGCGCCAGCAGGGGTGCAGAGGGCAATGAGCAGTTCTTC; CDR3aa: CASRGAEGNEQFF
d_gene: NA; j_gene: TRBJ2-3; abundance: many; v_gene: TRBV12-3/TRBV12-4; CDR3nt: TGTGCCAGCACCGGACAGTCAGATACGCAGTATTTT; CDR3aa: CASTGQSDTQYF
d_gene: TRBD1; j_gene: TRBJ1-3; abundance: many; v_gene: TRBV7-3; CDR3nt: TGTGCCAGCAGCTTCCGCCGGCGAGGGGGCTATTTTCCCCAAATCTCTGGAAACACCATATATTTT; CDR3aa: CASSFRRRGGYFPQISGNTIYF